These T cell receptor beta chains were read from a single sample in a study of T cell repertoires in cytomegalovirus infection. For these receptors, no antigen is known. Using its own MiXCR run on the reads, TCRdb lists one record per CDR3 protein. The repertoire holds under 95,000 distinct CDR3 sequences, about half seen once, with approximately 95% in the top ten. Specimen: CD8+ T cells from cultured PBMCs, collected from culture after CMV antigen stimulation. All receptors come from a human donor in good health (CMV status not recorded). Some clones in this sample may be carry-over from other donors' samples. CDR3s include the opening cysteine and the closing phenylalanine or tryptophan. The D gene is left open where the match is weak. The size of a clone is reported for some rows only, either as once, few or many, or as a class for expanded clones.

size	V	D	J	DNA	CDR3
.	TRBV7-2	.	TRBJ2-1	TGTGCCAGCAGCTTTTTCGGAATGTCCACCTACAATGAGCAGTTCTTC	CASSFFGMSTYNEQFF
.	TRBV27	.	TRBJ2-7	TGTGCCAGCACCGCCAGTCGGCTAGCAACCCACGAGCAGTACTTC	CASTASRLATHEQYF
once	TRBV7-9	.	TRBJ2-7	TGTGCCAGCAGCCCCGACACCGACGAGCAGTACTTC	CASSPDTDEQYF
.	TRBV7-8	TRBD1	TRBJ1-2	TGTGCCAGCAGCCTGGACAGGGGAGGCTACACCTTC	CASSLDRGGYTF
few	TRBV7-9	TRBD1	TRBJ2-7	TGTGCCAGCAGCGCTCCCCGGGACAGGAGGGGTTACGAGCAGTACTTC	CASSAPRDRRGYEQYF
.	TRBV29-1	.	TRBJ2-3	TGCAGCGTTGAAGACAGGGGATCAGATACGCAGTATTTT	CSVEDRGSDTQYF
.	TRBV3-1	.	TRBJ2-2	TGTGCCAGCAGCCAAGCTTTCCCGGAGGGGGAGCCCCACACCGGGGAGCTGTTTTTT	CASSQAFPEGEPHTGELFF
.	TRBV6-5	TRBD1	TRBJ2-4	TGTGCCAGCGGACAGGGACAAGGCGACATTCAGTACTTC	CASGQGQGDIQYF
few	TRBV7-2	.	TRBJ1-5	TGTGCCAGCAGCTTATCGGGGGTTCAGCCCCAGCATTTT	CASSLSGVQPQHF
.	TRBV5-1	TRBD2	TRBJ2-4	TGCGCCAGCAGCGAAGGACTAGCGGGGGCCGCGAGCAAAAACATTCAGTACTTC	CASSEGLAGAASKNIQYF
.	TRBV9	.	TRBJ2-7	TGTGCCAGCAGCGAGTCCCTGAGGGGGAGCTCCTACGAGCAGTACTTC	CASSESLRGSSYEQYF
.	TRBV4-1	.	TRBJ1-1	TGCGCCAGCAGCCAAGATGGAACAGGGCCGGAAACTTTCTTT	CASSQDGTGPETFF
many	TRBV6-2/TRBV6-3	.	TRBJ1-1	TGTGCCAGCAGTTCCCCAGAACCGCACACTGAAGCATACTTT	CASSSPEPHTEAYF
few	TRBV6-1	TRBD2	TRBJ2-1	TGTGCCAGCACCCCCCTGACTAGCGGCAATGAGCAGTTCTTC	CASTPLTSGNEQFF
once	TRBV3-1	TRBD2	TRBJ2-1	TGTGCCAGCAGCCAAGAGGGACTAGCGGGAGTGTATGAGCAGTTCTTC	CASSQEGLAGVYEQFF
.	TRBV5-1	.	TRBJ2-7	TGCGCCAGCAGCATTAGCGGATCCTACGAGCAGTACTTC	CASSISGSYEQYF
.	TRBV24-1	.	TRBJ1-5	TGTGCCACCGAGAATAGCAATCAGCCCCAGCATTTT	CATENSNQPQHF
.	TRBV6-1	TRBD2	TRBJ2-1	TGTGCCAGCAGTGACGGACTAGCGCTAGACTACAATGAGCAGTTCTTC	CASSDGLALDYNEQFF
few	TRBV14	TRBD1	TRBJ2-5	TGTGCCAGCAGCCTGACCGGGACAGGCTCTTCGAAGACCCAGTACTTC	CASSLTGTGSSKTQYF
few	TRBV2	.	TRBJ1-3	TGTGCCAGCAGTTTAGGGGACCTGGGAAACACCATATATTTT	CASSLGDLGNTIYF
.	TRBV27	.	TRBJ2-7	TGTGCCAGCAGTTTTACGGGAACCTACGAGCAGTACTTC	CASSFTGTYEQYF
many	TRBV19	TRBD1	TRBJ2-7	TGTGCCAGTAGTGCCTCCGGACAGGCCTACGAGCAGTACTTC	CASSASGQAYEQYF
.	TRBV7-3	TRBD1	TRBJ2-2	TGTGCCAGCAGCTTGTTTGGGACAGCCTCCAACACCGGGGAGCTGTTTTTT	CASSLFGTASNTGELFF
few	TRBV6-5	TRBD2	TRBJ2-2	TGTGCCAGCAGTCACCTAGCGGGAGGTCGGACCGGGGAGCTGTTTTTT	CASSHLAGGRTGELFF
.	TRBV2	.	TRBJ1-2	TGTGCCAGCAGTGACGCGGGGACCTATGGCTACACCTTC	CASSDAGTYGYTF
.	TRBV10-3	TRBD2	TRBJ2-1	TGTGCCATCAGTGAGTCGCGGAGCGGGAGGGGGAATGAGCAGTTCTTC	CAISESRSGRGNEQFF
.	TRBV6-5	TRBD1	TRBJ1-2	TGTGCCAGCAGTTACTCGAAGCAGGGGGCAGATGGCTACACCTTC	CASSYSKQGADGYTF
.	TRBV6-1	TRBD2	TRBJ2-5	TGTGCCAGCAGTGACCAGGGACTAGAGCCCCAAGAGACCCAGTACTTC	CASSDQGLEPQETQYF
few	TRBV12-3/TRBV12-4	.	TRBJ2-7	TGTGCCAGCAGAGAAGGACAGAAATTGGGGATGGGGGAGCAGTACTTC	CASREGQKLGMGEQYF
.	TRBV30	.	TRBJ1-2	TGTGCCTGGAGTGAATACAGGGAGGCGAGCTATGGCTACACCTTC	CAWSEYREASYGYTF
.	TRBV28	TRBD1	TRBJ1-5	TGTGCCAGCACCGTCGGGACAGGGGGCGCGGTCTATCAGCCCCAGCATTTT	CASTVGTGGAVYQPQHF
.	TRBV11-2	.	TRBJ1-1	TGTGCCAGCAGCTTAGACTACTATCCCACTGAAGCTTTCTTT	CASSLDYYPTEAFF
few	TRBV12-3/TRBV12-4	TRBD2	TRBJ2-1	TGTGCCAGCAGCTTGGGACGGGACTACTTGAAAGACAATGAGCAGTTCTTC	CASSLGRDYLKDNEQFF
.	TRBV7-3	.	TRBJ2-6	TGTGCCAGCAGCTTAATCGGAGGTGGGGCCAACGTCCTGACTTTC	CASSLIGGGANVLTF
.	TRBV4-1	.	TRBJ1-5	TGCGCCAGCAGCCAATCCGGGGGTCAGCCCCAGCATTTT	CASSQSGGQPQHF
.	TRBV6-1	TRBD2	TRBJ2-1	TGTGCCAGCAGTGATATAGCGGGAGTCTACAATGAGCAGTTCTTC	CASSDIAGVYNEQFF
.	TRBV14	.	TRBJ2-5	TGTGCCAGCAGCTGGGATGAGACCCAGTACTTC	CASSWDETQYF
.	TRBV27	TRBD2	TRBJ2-1	TGTGCCAGCAGTCCATGGACTAGCGGGAGTTTGGATGAGCAGTTCTTC	CASSPWTSGSLDEQFF
few	TRBV7-9	TRBD2	TRBJ2-1	TGTGCCAGCAGCGTAACTAGCGGGGGCCCGGATGAGCAGTTCTTC	CASSVTSGGPDEQFF
few	TRBV7-2	.	TRBJ2-3	TGTGCCAGCAGCGTGGAAATAGATACGCAGTATTTT	CASSVEIDTQYF
.	TRBV4-1	.	TRBJ2-1	TGCGCCAGCAGCCAAATTCCTAGCTCCTACAATGAGCAGTTCTTC	CASSQIPSSYNEQFF
few	TRBV6-2/TRBV6-3	.	TRBJ2-1	TGTGCCAGCAGTTACACGGTGTCCTACAATGAGCAGTTCTTC	CASSYTVSYNEQFF
.	TRBV15	.	TRBJ2-6	TGTGCCACCAGCATACGCTCTGGGGCCAACGTCCTGACTTTC	CATSIRSGANVLTF
.	TRBV6-1	.	TRBJ1-1	TGTGCCAGCAGTGGGATCCAGGGACGGGGGATCGTGAACACTGAAGCTTTCTTT	CASSGIQGRGIVNTEAFF
.	TRBV27	.	TRBJ1-2	TGTGCCACCCAGGACGGGGGTTCCAACTATGGCTACACCTTC	CATQDGGSNYGYTF
.	TRBV19	.	TRBJ1-3	TGTGCCAGTAGTATGTACGGGACGGACTCTGGAAACACCATATATTTT	CASSMYGTDSGNTIYF